This TCR beta chain appears in the sequencing data of a study of blood T cell repertoires in COVID-19. Study details: Material from acute and convalescent COVID-19 was sourced from the United States, Italy and Spain. PBMCs, B-cell-depleted T cells, or T cells provided the cDNA or gDNA that made up the material.

How the authors handled the data: For nucleated cells, counts were estimated from reference gene primer amplification. The protocol was immunoSEQ multiplex PCR, while the TCRdb copy is restricted to in-frame clones and leaves out a portion. V, J and clone size were drawn from that table, and D and trimming were deduced from the DNA. The sample carries 75,000 to 100,000 clones, around 87% recorded once. Trimming took off 2 bases at V and 5 bases at J, with 6 bases between the two ends. The CDR3 runs 12 residues. CDR1 MDHEN and CDR2 SYDVKM come from the germline V gene. The chain couples TRBV28 to TRBJ1-2; D remains unclear. Sample: peripheral blood. This sequence was found in a human donor with acute or convalescent COVID-19. The donor label of this sample is uncertain. This chain's CDR3 is CASSLTQYGYTF. CDR3 nucleotides: TGTGCCAGCAGTTTAACGCAGTATGGCTACACCTTC.